Below, 23 T cell receptor beta chains from the same sample are listed, as sequenced in a study of T cell changes during pregnancy in multiple sclerosis (dated by TCRdb to 2018 to 2020). The protocol used for the library was the immunoSEQ multiplex PCR assay. As stored in TCRdb, this immuneACCESS dataset retains in-frame rearrangements with V and J assigned. A fraction of the clones does not appear; measured against another copy, unresolved V genes explain less than half of the discrepancy, and the remainder lacks a known reason. This sample gives fewer than 70,000 clones in total; 80% to 95% of them show up just once. The ten biggest clones cover roughly 1.5% of the sample. Sequencing was performed on peripheral blood, taken in the second trimester of pregnancy. These TCRs come from a female donor with multiple sclerosis, enrolled in a pregnancy study.

The rearrangement joins TRBV6-5 to TRBJ1-2, with D tentatively TRBD1 (6 bases). CDR1 is MNHEY, CDR2 SVGAGI, per germline. Trimming left V 0 bases short and J 4 bases short, with 15 bases between. The CDR3 consists of 16 residues. CDR3 coding DNA: TGTGCCAGCAGTTACTCGCGGGGAGGGGGAACCTATGGCTACACCTTC. Translating gives CASSYSRGGGTYGYTF.

The chain links TRBV7-2 to TRBJ2-7; 10 bases fit TRBD2. With 3 bases clipped from V and 6 bases from J, the junction kept 8 bases outside the gene matches. The germline gives CDR1 SGHTA, CDR2 FQGNSA. This CDR3 has 15 amino acids. The CDR3 bases are TGTGCCAGCAGCTTGGGACTAGCGCTTCACTCCGAGCAGTACTTC. It is translated as CASSLGLALHSEQYF.

The rearrangement joins TRBV13 to TRBJ2-7; 8 positions match TRBD2. The CDR3 loop spans 16 amino acids. The V gene's germline CDR1 is PRHDT and CDR2 FYEKMQ (reference sequence). Trimming removed 1 base from V and 0 bases from J; junction bases left unmatched: 5. CDR3 bases: TGTGCCAGCAGCTTAGAGGTAGCGGGGAGCTCCTACGAGCAGTACTTC. Encoded protein: CASSLEVAGSSYEQYF.

This clone came up once. The chain combines TRBV5-4 with TRBJ2-1; 7 bases are a match to TRBD2. The CDR3 sequence is 15 residues long. J gave up 6 bases and V 4 bases, and 10 bases lay outside the gene matches. Germline-derived CDR1 and CDR2 are SGHNT and YYREEE (reference sequence). The CDR3 here is CASSLGAGPVNEQFF. The CDR3, as DNA: TGTGCCAGCAGCCTTGGAGCGGGACCCGTCAATGAGCAGTTCTTC. The variable domain in full, completed from reference TRBV5-4 and TRBJ2-1, reads ETGVTQSPTHLIKTRGQQVTLRCSSQSGHNTVSWYQQALGQGPQFIFQYYREEENGRGNFPPRFSGLQFPNYSSELNVNALELDDSALYLCASSLGAGPVNEQFFGPGTRLTVL.

The chain uses TRBV9 and TRBJ2-2; 10 positions agree with TRBD2. Germline V CDR1 and CDR2: SGDLS, YYNGEE. This CDR3 comprises 15 residues. V lost 3 bases, J lost 8 bases, and 7 bases stayed unmatched. The CDR3 DNA reads TGTGCCAGCAGCGGGACTAGCGGACTAGAGGGGGAGCTGTTTTTT. This encodes CASSGTSGLEGELFF.

This chain links TRBV10-1 with TRBJ2-2; 8 bases align to TRBD2. This CDR3 contains 17 residues. Trimming took 4 bases from V and 1 from J; bases not matched to a gene: 8. Germline V CDR1 and CDR2: WNHNN, SYGVQD (reference sequence). For the CDR3, the DNA is TGCGCCAGCAGTGCGGGGGCTCTAGCGGGGAACACCGGGGAGCTGTTTTTT. Translation: CASSAGALAGNTGELFF.

The chain employs TRBV13 and TRBJ2-7; a possible D gene is TRBD1 (6 bases). V gave up 2 bases and J gave up 5 bases, with 16 bases separating them. CDR3 length: 15 residues. In germline, CDR1 is PRHDT, CDR2 FYEKMQ (reference sequence). The CDR3 loop is CASSLWVGQGNEQYF. CDR3 in DNA: TGTGCCAGCAGCTTATGGGTTGGGCAGGGGAACGAGCAGTACTTC. Full variable domain (remainder filled in from reference TRBV13 and TRBJ2-7): AAGVIQSPRHLIKEKRETATLKCYPIPRHDTVYWYQQGPGQDPQFLISFYEKMQSDKGSIPDRFSAQQFSDYHSELNMSSLELGDSALYFCASSLWVGQGNEQYFGPGTRLTVT.

This rearrangement joins TRBV7-2 to TRBJ1-2, with 8 bases identical to TRBD1. Germline values: CDR1 SGHTA, CDR2 FQGNSA. V shed 8 bases, J shed 5 bases, and the junction held 10 bases outside the gene matches. CDR3 size: 14 residues. CDR3 amino acids: CASLPTGEGYGYTF. CDR3 nucleotide sequence: TGTGCCAGCCTGCCGACAGGGGAAGGGTATGGCTACACCTTC.

This clone was found once. J is TRBJ2-7 and V is TRBV4-2, with D uncertain. CDR1 and CDR2 (germline): LGHNA, YNFKEQ. Trimming removed 1 base at V and 2 bases at J, with 15 bases between. This CDR3 has 16 residues. CDR3 protein: CASSQAVAVTAYEQYF. CDR3 coding DNA: TGTGCCAGCAGCCAAGCGGTGGCAGTAACAGCCTACGAGCAGTACTTC.

The rearrangement links TRBV11-3 to TRBJ2-1, with D hard to call. Germline V gene data show CDR1 as SGHNT and CDR2 as YENEEA. Between the trimmed V and J ends, which lost 5 bases and 4 bases, there was a span of 6 bases. The CDR3 is 12 amino acids. As DNA, the CDR3 is TGTGCCAGCAGCGCTACTTACAATGAGCAGTTCTTC. Its translation: CASSATYNEQFF.

V gene TRBV27 combines with J gene TRBJ2-4; a weak D match, TRBD1 (6 bases). The CDR3 consists of 14 residues. Looked up from germline, CDR1 is MNHEY and CDR2 is SMNVEV (reference sequence). With 8 bases removed from V and 1 base from J, the gap between germline ends came to 12 bases. CDR3 in amino acids: CASGGREAKNIQYF. The CDR3 nucleotides read TGTGCCAGCGGGGGCAGGGAGGCCAAAAACATTCAGTACTTC.

V gene TRBV5-1 combines with J gene TRBJ1-1; a weak D match, TRBD1 (5 bases). Germline values: CDR1 SGHRS, CDR2 YFSETQ. This CDR3 spans 13 amino acids. Trimming pared 3 bases from V and 11 bases from J, leaving 17 bases between. CDR3 sequence (DNA): TGCGCCAGCAGCTCGGCAGGGCTGAGATCGGCTTTCTTT. It is translated as CASSSAGLRSAFF.

The rearrangement joins TRBV29-1 to TRBJ2-7; 8 bases line up with TRBD2. Germline V gene data show CDR1 as SQVTM and CDR2 as ANQGSEA. The CDR3 totals 13 residues. The V segment lost 5 bases and the J segment 4 bases; nucleotides outside the gene matches: 7. The CDR3 nucleotides read TGCAGCGTTTATAGCGGGATAAGTTACGAGCAGTACTTC. As protein: CSVYSGISYEQYF.

The chain carries TRBV7-9 and TRBJ1-5; D is perhaps TRBD1 (5 bases). The CDR3 runs to 12 residues. The V and J ends lost 1 base and 14 bases respectively, with 12 bases between them. CDR1 and CDR2 (germline): SEHNR, FQNEAQ (reference sequence). CDR3 amino acids: CASSLDWDFKHF. The CDR3 DNA reads TGTGCCAGCAGCTTAGACTGGGACTTCAAGCATTTT.

The V call is TRBV29-1, the J call TRBJ1-2; D call uncertain. Trimming removed 0 bases from V and 0 bases from J, with 8 bases in between. The CDR3 contains 14 residues. Germline V CDR1 and CDR2: SQVTM, ANQGSEA. The CDR3 here is CSVEDRITNYGYTF. CDR3 DNA sequence: TGCAGCGTTGAAGACAGGATCACTAACTATGGCTACACCTTC.

The chain recombines TRBV5-8 with TRBJ2-1, with D uncertain. This CDR3 has 14 residues. Trimming left V 3 bases short and J 8 bases short, with 15 bases between. Germline values: CDR1 SGHTS, CDR2 YDEGEE. CDR3 loop: CASSSARVIYEQFF. CDR3 sequence (DNA): TGTGCCAGCAGCTCGGCCCGGGTAATCTATGAGCAGTTCTTC. Looking up the rest from reference TRBV5-8 and TRBJ2-1 gives the full variable domain: EAGVTQSPTHLIKTRGQQATLRCSPISGHTSVYWYQQALGLGLQFLLWYDEGEERNRGNFPPRFSGRQFPNYSSELNVNALELEDSALYLCASSSARVIYEQFFGPGTRLTVL.

V gene TRBV6-5 combines with J gene TRBJ2-7, with TRBD2 matching 7 bases. Per the germline V gene, CDR1 is MNHEY and CDR2 is SVGAGI. With 4 bases clipped from V and 2 bases from J, the junction kept 5 bases outside the gene matches. This CDR3 region has 14 residues. The CDR3 is CASSSPGLTYEQYF. CDR3 DNA sequence: TGTGCCAGCAGTTCCCCGGGACTAACCTACGAGCAGTACTTC.

The chain joins TRBV14 to TRBJ1-1; weak D call: TRBD1 (5 bases). Germline V lookup: CDR1 SGHDN, CDR2 FVKESK. V lost 1 base, J lost 4 bases, and 10 bases lay in between. The CDR3 extends over 14 amino acids. DNA of the CDR3: TGTGCCAGCAGCCAAGTAGAAGGGGTCACTGAAGCTTTCTTT. Translated: CASSQVEGVTEAFF.

The chain joins TRBV9 to TRBJ1-2, with 7 bases identical to TRBD1. V lost 7 bases, J lost 2 bases, and 2 bases stayed unmatched. CDR3 length: 12 amino acids. Germline V lookup: CDR1 SGDLS, CDR2 YYNGEE. Here the CDR3 DNA reads TGTGCCAGCCAGGGGGACAACTATGGCTACACCTTC. As protein: CASQGDNYGYTF. Using reference TRBV9 and TRBJ1-2 for the parts outside the CDR3, the full variable domain is DSGVTQTPKHLITATGQRVTLRCSPRSGDLSVYWYQQSLDQGLQFLIQYYNGEERAKGNILERFSAQQFPDLHSELNLSSLELGDSALYFCASQGDNYGYTFGSGTRLTVV.

The CDR3 loop is CASCGRENNEQFF. The CDR3 coding sequence is TGTGCCAGCTGCGGGAGGGAGAACAATGAGCAGTTCTTC. The V and J genes are TRBV6-6 and TRBJ2-1; the match to TRBD2 covers 9 bases. CDR3 length: 13 residues. CDR1 and CDR2 (germline): MNHNY, SVGAGI (reference sequence). Losses at the gene ends were 8 bases for V and 5 bases for J; bases not matched to a gene: 4.

This chain connects TRBV28 to TRBJ2-7; TRBD2 aligns across 11 bases. This CDR3 has 18 amino acids. After removal of 6 bases from V and 0 bases from J, the junction contained 13 bases not matched to a gene. The germline CDR1 and CDR2 sequences are MDHEN and SYDVKM. The CDR3 DNA is TGTGCCAGCAGACACGCGGGACTAGCGGTCCATAGCTCCTACGAGCAGTACTTC. As protein: CASRHAGLAVHSSYEQYF.

The rearrangement uses TRBV25-1 and TRBJ2-1; D perhaps matches TRBD2 (5 bases). The CDR3 consists of 14 residues. Per the germline V gene, CDR1 is MGHDK and CDR2 is SYGVNS. Trimming left V 3 bases short and J 9 bases short, with 15 bases between. For the CDR3, the DNA is TGTGCCAGCAGTGATCCCCAGAGAGGACTTGAGCAGTTCTTC. Protein product: CASSDPQRGLEQFF.

J is TRBJ2-3 and V is TRBV4-3; TRBD2 aligns across 9 bases. The junction had 15 bases not matched to a gene; V was cut back by 0 bases and J by 2 bases. The germline gives CDR1 LGHNA, CDR2 YSLEER. The CDR3 length is 20 residues. As DNA, the CDR3 is TGCGCCAGCAGCCAAGAATCTGCGGGAGCGGGAGGATACCCCACAGATACGCAGTATTTT. Protein sequence: CASSQESAGAGGYPTDTQYF.